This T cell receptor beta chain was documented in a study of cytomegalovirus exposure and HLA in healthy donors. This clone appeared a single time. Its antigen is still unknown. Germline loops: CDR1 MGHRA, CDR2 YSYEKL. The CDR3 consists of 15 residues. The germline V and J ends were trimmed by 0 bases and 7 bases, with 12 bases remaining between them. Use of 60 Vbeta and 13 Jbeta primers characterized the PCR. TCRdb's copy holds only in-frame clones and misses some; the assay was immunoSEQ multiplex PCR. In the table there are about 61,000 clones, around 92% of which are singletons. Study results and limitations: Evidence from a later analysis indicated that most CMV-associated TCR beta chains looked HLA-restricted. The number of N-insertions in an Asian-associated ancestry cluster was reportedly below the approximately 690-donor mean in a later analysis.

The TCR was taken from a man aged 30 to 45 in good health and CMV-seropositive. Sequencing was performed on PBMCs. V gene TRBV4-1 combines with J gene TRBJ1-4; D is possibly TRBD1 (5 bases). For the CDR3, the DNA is TGCGCCAGCAGCCAAGAGGAGGGGTACATTGAAAAACTGTTTTTT. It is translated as CASSQEEGYIEKLFF.